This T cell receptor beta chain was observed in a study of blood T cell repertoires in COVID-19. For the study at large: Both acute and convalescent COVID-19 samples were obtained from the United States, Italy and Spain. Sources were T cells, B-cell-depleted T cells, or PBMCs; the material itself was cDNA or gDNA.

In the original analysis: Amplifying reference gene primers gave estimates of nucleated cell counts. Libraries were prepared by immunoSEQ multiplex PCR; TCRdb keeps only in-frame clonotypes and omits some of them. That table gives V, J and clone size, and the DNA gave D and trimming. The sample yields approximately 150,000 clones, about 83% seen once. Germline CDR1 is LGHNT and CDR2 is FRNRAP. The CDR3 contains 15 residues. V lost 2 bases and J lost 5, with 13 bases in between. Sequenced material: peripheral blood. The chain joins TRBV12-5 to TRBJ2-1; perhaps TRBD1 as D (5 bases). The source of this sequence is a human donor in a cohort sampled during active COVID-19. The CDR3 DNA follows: TGTGCTAGTGGTTTGAGAGGCAGGGATCACAATGAGCAGTTCTTC. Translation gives CASGLRGRDHNEQFF.